This record looks at one T cell receptor (beta chain) sequence and its context. This specimen comes from a study of blood T cells in healthy people across ages. V dropped 3 bases and J dropped 3 bases, with 9 bases sitting between them. CDR3 length: 13 amino acids. Germline V gives CDR1 WSHSY, CDR2 SAAADI. Next came a second PCR, run for roughly 6 to 11 cycles, which used a sample-barcoded 5' primer along with a J-beta primer mix. TCRdb processed the 5' RACE reads anew with MiXCR; each CDR3 protein has one entry. Here the sample spans hundreds of thousands of distinct CDR3 sequences, roughly 53% being singletons.

The clonotype comes from a man in his sixties in good health. V usage is TRBV10-2 and J usage is TRBJ2-7, with a possible D match to TRBD2 (6 bases). Sequencing was performed on blood. The CDR3 reads CASSDGTDYEQYF. CDR3 sequence (DNA): TGCGCCAGCAGTGATGGGACTGACTACGAGCAGTACTTC.